This passage covers 8 T cell receptor beta chains from one sample sequenced in a study of blood T cells in healthy people across ages. Together with a sample-barcoded 5' primer, a J-beta primer mix was included in a second PCR lasting about 6 to 12 cycles. MiXCR, run by TCRdb on the 5' RACE reads, gives a single entry per CDR3 protein. Here the sample spans more than 500,000 distinct CDR3 sequences, about 25% being singletons. These sequences were also reported in another study, on T cells of mothers and their children.

Sequenced input: blood. These receptors all come from a boy aged 2 to 9 in good health.

A few counts support this clonotype. The rearrangement uses TRBV12-3 or TRBV12-4 and TRBJ1-3, with D possibly being TRBD1 (5 bases). This CDR3 contains 17 residues. Trimming removed 6 bases from V and 2 bases from J, with 20 bases in between. CDR3 DNA sequence: TGTGCCAGCAGCCCCTTTCGGGGGAAAGGAACTGGAAACACCATATATTTT. Protein product: CASSPFRGKGTGNTIYF.

This rearrangement joins TRBV27 to TRBJ2-1, with 11 bases identical to TRBD2. The CDR3 loop spans 16 amino acids. V lost 4 bases and J lost 10; bases outside the gene matches: 12. Germline assignment: CDR1 MNHEY and CDR2 SMNVEV (reference sequence). The CDR3 is CASSSALGLAGTEQFF. CDR3 in DNA: TGTGCCAGCAGTTCGGCATTAGGACTAGCGGGTACCGAGCAGTTCTTC.

The rearrangement joins TRBV6-5 to TRBJ2-5; TRBD1 or TRBD2 may be the D gene (5 bases each). V lost 3 bases to trimming and J lost 1 base, with 21 bases between them. The CDR3 extends over 18 amino acids. CDR1 MNHEY and CDR2 SVGAGI come from the germline V gene. The chain's CDR3 is CASSYYSPLGTLQETQYF. CDR3 nucleotide sequence: TGTGCCAGCAGTTATTACAGCCCCCTTGGGACCCTCCAAGAGACCCAGTACTTC.

The rearrangement links TRBV21-1 to TRBJ1-2; no DNA check was done on the table's D call, TRBD1. TRBV21-1 is termed a pseudogene. This CDR3 has 11 residues. CDR3 coding DNA: TGTGCCAGCAGCAGTTGGACAGCTGGCACCTTC. Encoded protein: CASSSWTAGTF.

The chain combines TRBV7-9 with TRBJ2-7; D may correspond to TRBD1 or TRBD2 (5 bases each). V shed 3 bases and J shed 2 bases, with 8 bases lying between them. In germline, CDR1 is SEHNR, CDR2 FQNEAQ (reference sequence). This CDR3 comprises 13 residues. CDR3 bases: TGTGCCAGCAGCTTCGGGGCGGCCTACGAGCAGTACTTC. Its translation is CASSFGAAYEQYF.

The chain couples TRBV28 to TRBJ2-3; TRBD1 or TRBD2 may be the D gene (5 bases each). CDR3 length equals 16 residues. Germline assignment: CDR1 MDHEN and CDR2 SYDVKM. Between the trimmed V and J ends, which lost 6 bases and 0 bases, there was a span of 16 bases. The CDR3 nucleotides are TGTGCCAGCAGCTCCTCCTCCGGGACGAGCACAGATACGCAGTATTTT. It encodes CASSSSSGTSTDTQYF.

The genes are TRBV6-6 and TRBJ1-2; a possible D gene is TRBD1 (6 bases). V lost 6 bases and J lost 4, with 18 bases in between. The germline V gene encodes CDR1 MNHNY and CDR2 SVGAGI (reference sequence). The CDR3 is 15 residues long. CDR3 residues: CASSPGSRGIYGYTF. CDR3 coding DNA: TGTGCCAGCAGCCCAGGGTCCAGGGGTATCTATGGCTACACCTTC.

This clonotype was seen more than once but under ten times. The chain links TRBV11-2 to TRBJ2-1, with 8 bases that match TRBD2. The CDR3 totals 15 residues. Germline CDR1 is SGHAT and CDR2 is FQNNGV. After removal of 2 bases from V and 5 bases from J, the junction contained 5 bases not matched to a gene. CDR3: CASSLMEAGDNEQFF. The CDR3 DNA reads as TGTGCCAGCAGCTTAATGGAAGCGGGGGACAATGAGCAGTTCTTC. The entire variable domain, with the rest obtained from reference TRBV11-2 and TRBJ2-1, is as follows: EAGVAQSPRYKIIEKRQSVAFWCNPISGHATLYWYQQILGQGPKLLIQFQNNGVVDDSQLPKDRFSAERLKGVDSTLKIQPAKLEDSAVYLCASSLMEAGDNEQFFGPGTRLTVL.